This passage covers 30 T cell receptor beta chains from one sample sequenced in a study of Ad26.COV2.S vaccination and SARS-CoV-2 variants. Measured with immunoSEQ multiplex PCR; TCRdb has only the in-frame clones, and not every one. The sample contains around 400,000 clones, about four fifths of which appear only once. Treatment defined: some 19 received Ad26.COV2.S at low or high dose, single or two shots; 5 received placebo; per-sample allocation not given. Sampling was performed 63 days after the first vaccine or placebo injection. The material sequenced was peripheral blood, taken in a trial of Ad26.COV2.S vaccine versus placebo. The receptors derive from a person aged 18-60 years who received the Ad26.COV2.S COVID-19 vaccine or a placebo.

The rearrangement uses TRBV18 and TRBJ2-2; TRBD1 matches 10 bases. The germline gives CDR1 KGHSH, CDR2 LQKENI. With 3 bases clipped from V and 7 bases from J, the junction kept 5 bases outside the gene matches. The CDR3 loop spans 15 amino acids. CDR3 region: CASSPDRGRIGELFF. Written as DNA, the CDR3 is TGTGCCAGCTCACCTGACAGGGGGCGAATCGGGGAGCTGTTTTTT.

The rearrangement links TRBV7-8 to TRBJ1-4; D uncertain. The germline CDR1 and CDR2 sequences are SGHVS and FQNEAQ. The CDR3 has 15 residues. The germline V and J ends were trimmed by 1 base and 5 bases, with 11 bases remaining between them. This chain's CDR3 is CASSLVGLSNEKLFF. CDR3 in DNA: TGTGCCAGCAGCTTAGTGGGTTTATCCAATGAAAAACTGTTTTTT. Filled out from reference TRBV7-8 and TRBJ1-4, the complete variable domain reads GAGVSQSPRYKVAKRGQDVALRCDPISGHVSLFWYQQALGQGPEFLTYFQNEAQLDKSGLPSDRFFAERPEGSVSTLKIQRTQQEDSAVYLCASSLVGLSNEKLFFGSGTQLSVL.

This chain joins TRBV5-1 and TRBJ2-2; 7 nucleotides line up with TRBD2. The trim removed 2 bases at V and 4 bases at J, leaving 8 bases unmatched. The CDR3 length is 16 residues. From germline, CDR1 is SGHRS and CDR2 YFSETQ. Here the CDR3 DNA reads TGCGCCAGCAGCTTTGGGGGAGGGCCAGGCACCGGGGAGCTGTTTTTT. Translated: CASSFGGGPGTGELFF.

This clone was observed many times. V and J are TRBV12-5 and TRBJ2-2; D is unclear. Germline V gives CDR1 LGHNT, CDR2 FRNRAP. The CDR3 runs 12 residues. The V and J ends lost 4 bases and 5 bases respectively, with 5 bases between them. CDR3 residues: CASGSRTGELFF. The CDR3 nucleotides are TGTGCTAGTGGTTCTAGGACCGGGGAGCTGTTTTTT.

The rearrangement uses TRBV5-4 and TRBJ2-7, with 7 bases lining up with TRBD2. Per germline, CDR1 SGHNT and CDR2 YYREEE (reference sequence). This CDR3 has 11 amino acids. Trimming took 2 bases from V and 7 from J; bases not matched to a gene: 0. CDR3 protein: CASSLAGEQYF. CDR3 DNA sequence: TGTGCCAGCAGCTTAGCGGGGGAGCAGTACTTC.

The gene calls are TRBV27 and TRBJ2-3, with TRBD2 identical over 7 bases. The CDR3 is 14 residues long. J gave up 4 bases and V 4 bases, and 5 bases lay outside the gene matches. Looked up from germline, CDR1 is MNHEY and CDR2 is SMNVEV (reference sequence). The CDR3 reads CASSSGRAADTQYF. CDR3 in DNA: TGTGCCAGCAGTTCGGGGAGGGCGGCAGATACGCAGTATTTT.

V gene TRBV6-6 combines with J gene TRBJ2-5; no firm D call. This CDR3 contains 12 residues. Germline V gene sequence: CDR1 MNHNY, CDR2 SVGAGI (reference sequence). Trimming took 7 bases from V and 1 from J, leaving 7 bases between them. For the CDR3, the DNA is TGTGCCAGCAATAGGCGCCAAGAGACCCAGTACTTC. Its protein is CASNRRQETQYF.

This chain joins TRBV10-1 and TRBJ2-5; D remains ambiguous. The CDR3 loop spans 15 amino acids. V was trimmed by 3 bases and J by 0 bases, leaving 11 bases between them. Germline V gene lookup returns CDR1 WNHNN and CDR2 SYGVQD (reference sequence). The CDR3 here is CASSEIAGYQETQYF. CDR3 bases: TGCGCCAGCAGTGAAATAGCTGGGTACCAAGAGACCCAGTACTTC.

The V and J genes are TRBV6-2 or TRBV6-3 and TRBJ2-7; 7 bases match TRBD2. Looked up from germline, CDR1 is MNHEY and CDR2 is SVGEGT. The CDR3 contains 15 residues. Trimming took 4 bases from V and 2 from J; bases not matched to a gene: 8. The CDR3 here is CASSSQLARPYEQYF. For the CDR3, the DNA is TGTGCCAGCAGTTCTCAACTAGCGCGACCCTACGAGCAGTACTTC.

This clone was detected a few times. The chain carries TRBV5-1 and TRBJ2-7; D is ambiguous. The germline V and J ends were trimmed by 0 bases and 5 bases, with 12 bases remaining between them. CDR3 size: 14 residues. Germline CDR1 is SGHRS and CDR2 is YFSETQ. This CDR3 is CASSLGQNRDEQYF. CDR3 coding DNA: TGCGCCAGCAGCTTGGGGCAAAATAGGGACGAGCAGTACTTC.

The CDR3 is CASRVIYDSYEQYF. The CDR3 DNA sequence: TGTGCCAGCAGGGTCATCTACGACTCCTACGAGCAGTACTTC. This rearrangement joins TRBV6-5 to TRBJ2-7; no clear D. V gave up 6 bases and J gave up 0 bases, with 12 bases separating them. CDR3 length: 14 amino acids. Per the germline V gene, CDR1 is MNHEY and CDR2 is SVGAGI.

The V and J genes are TRBV9 and TRBJ2-7; possibly TRBD1 for D (5 bases). V was shortened by 0 bases and J by 2 bases, with 12 bases between the two germline ends. The CDR3 contains 15 residues. Germline V CDR1 and CDR2: SGDLS, YYNGEE. The CDR3 loop is CASSVGGVGAYEQYF. CDR3 bases: TGTGCCAGCAGCGTAGGGGGCGTTGGGGCCTACGAGCAGTACTTC. Based on the CDR3 plus reference TRBV9 and TRBJ2-7, the full variable domain is DSGVTQTPKHLITATGQRVTLRCSPRSGDLSVYWYQQSLDQGLQFLIQYYNGEERAKGNILERFSAQQFPDLHSELNLSSLELGDSALYFCASSVGGVGAYEQYFGPGTRLTVT.

This rearrangement joins TRBV2 to TRBJ1-4; 8 bases map to TRBD1. The CDR3 totals 14 residues. The germline CDR1 and CDR2 sequences are SNHLY and FYNNEI. V was clipped by 5 bases and J by 8 bases; unmatched bases: 7. In DNA, the CDR3 is TGTGCCAGCAGTAGAGGACAGGGCGGCGAAAAACTGTTTTTT. Translated: CASSRGQGGEKLFF.

Turning to this clone: The same CDR3 also results from other DNA sequences found in this sample. The chain uses TRBV5-6 and TRBJ2-5; D gene uncertain. V lost 0 bases, J lost 3 bases, and 0 bases lay in between. The CDR3 has 11 residues. Looked up from germline, CDR1 is SGHDT and CDR2 is YYEEEE. The CDR3 sequence: CASSLEETQYF. The CDR3 bases are TGTGCCAGCAGCTTGGAAGAGACCCAGTACTTC.

The rearrangement links TRBV5-1 to TRBJ1-4; 8 bases line up with TRBD1. The CDR3 runs 17 residues. With 1 base clipped from V and 1 base from J, the junction kept 6 bases outside the gene matches. Germline loops: CDR1 SGHRS, CDR2 YFSETQ. The CDR3 DNA sequence: TGCGCCAGCAGCTTGCGAGGACAGGGTTTAACTAATGAAAAACTGTTTTTT. Translation: CASSLRGQGLTNEKLFF.

CDR3 DNA sequence: TGTGCCAGCAGACGGTTGGAGACCCAGTACTTC. It encodes CASRRLETQYF. The chain is built from TRBV3-1 (or the pseudogene TRBV3-2) and TRBJ2-5; no definite D call. There are 11 residues in the CDR3. Trimming pared 6 bases from V and 5 bases from J, leaving 7 bases between. The germline CDR1 and CDR2 sequences are LGHDT and YNNKEL (reference sequence).

This chain connects TRBV11-2 to TRBJ1-6; possible D gene TRBD1, 6 bases. Germline V gene lookup returns CDR1 SGHAT and CDR2 FQNNGV. Trimming pared 1 base from V and 9 bases from J, leaving 13 bases between. The CDR3 is 15 residues long. The CDR3 loop is CASSLVGGAGSPLHF. The CDR3 coding sequence is TGTGCCAGCAGCTTAGTGGGGGGGGCCGGTTCACCCCTCCACTTT.

The chain links TRBV28 to TRBJ2-7; 7 nucleotides agree with TRBD2. Trimming at V came to 8 bases and at J to 2 bases, leaving 12 bases not matched to a gene. CDR1 is MDHEN, CDR2 SYDVKM, per germline. The CDR3 spans 15 residues. The CDR3, as DNA: TGTGCCAGCTACTCGGATCGGGAGGTTGCCTACGAGCAGTACTTC. It translates to CASYSDREVAYEQYF.

This clone was recorded only once. The CDR3 loop reads CASGSAGPSTDTQYF. For the CDR3, the DNA is TGTGCCAGCGGTTCGGCGGGGCCTAGCACAGATACGCAGTATTTT. V gene TRBV7-9 combines with J gene TRBJ2-3; the D gene is possibly TRBD2 (6 bases). Germline V gene lookup returns CDR1 SEHNR and CDR2 FQNEAQ (reference sequence). This CDR3 is 15 amino acids long. Trimming left V 8 bases short and J 0 bases short, with 15 bases between.

J is TRBJ2-1 and V is TRBV11-3; TRBD1 matches 7 bases. V lost 4 bases to trimming and J lost 9 bases; unmatched junction nucleotides: 9. CDR1 and CDR2 (germline): SGHNT, YENEEA. This CDR3 comprises 14 residues. DNA of the CDR3: TGTGCCAGCAGCTCGAACTACAGGGGCCGTGAGCAGTTCTTC. Amino acid sequence: CASSSNYRGREQFF.

This clone was seen just once. The genes are TRBV5-1 and TRBJ2-5; possibly TRBD2 for D (5 bases). The CDR3 spans 14 residues. CDR1 is SGHRS and CDR2 is YFSETQ in the germline V gene. The V end was cut by 0 bases, the J end by 4 bases, with 10 bases between. This CDR3 is CASSLGGDLETQYF. The CDR3 bases are TGCGCCAGCAGCTTGGGGGGAGACCTAGAGACCCAGTACTTC.

This rearrangement joins TRBV7-8 to TRBJ2-3, with 7 bases fitting TRBD1. This CDR3 has 16 amino acids. Trimming cost V 6 bases and J 1 base; bases outside gene matches: 10. CDR1 is SGHVS and CDR2 is FQNEAQ in the germline V gene. The chain's CDR3 is CASSHDRDSGTDTQYF. As DNA, the CDR3 is TGTGCCAGCAGTCACGACAGGGATTCGGGCACAGATACGCAGTATTTT.

V gene TRBV5-1 combines with J gene TRBJ2-7; the D is unclear. Germline V gene lookup returns CDR1 SGHRS and CDR2 YFSETQ. Trimming took 0 bases from V and 5 from J, leaving 15 bases between them. This CDR3 has 15 amino acids. The CDR3 sequence is CASSLVRKEENEQYF. The CDR3 DNA follows: TGCGCCAGCAGCTTGGTGCGTAAGGAAGAGAACGAGCAGTACTTC.

V usage is TRBV18 and J usage is TRBJ1-5, with D perhaps TRBD1 (5 bases). V lost 1 base and J lost 0, with 10 bases in between. The CDR3 contains 16 residues. Germline loops: CDR1 KGHSH, CDR2 LQKENI. In nucleotides, the CDR3 is TGTGCCAGCTCACCACAGGGGATCTATAGCAATCAGCCCCAGCATTTT. This gives the protein CASSPQGIYSNQPQHF.

This clone has just a few counts. The chain joins TRBV19 to TRBJ1-1, with D possibly TRBD1 on 5 matching bases. V lost 7 bases and J lost 8, with 14 bases in between. This CDR3 spans 12 amino acids. Germline loops: CDR1 LNHDA, CDR2 SQIVND (reference sequence). CDR3 in amino acids: CASMAGVAEAFF. The DNA of the CDR3 is TGTGCCAGTATGGCGGGGGTTGCGGAAGCTTTCTTT.

The chain recombines TRBV6-5 with TRBJ2-5, with a weak D call TRBD2 (5 bases). V lost 0 bases and J 3 bases, leaving 8 bases between the germline ends. This CDR3 contains 14 residues. CDR1 MNHEY and CDR2 SVGAGI come from the germline V gene. DNA for the CDR3: TGTGCCAGCAGTTACTCGAGGGCTAAAGAGACCCAGTACTTC. Its translation is CASSYSRAKETQYF.

The rearrangement uses TRBV6-6 and TRBJ1-5; D is ambiguous. Between the trimmed V and J ends, which lost 7 bases and 2 bases, there was a span of 6 bases. The CDR3 is 12 amino acids. Germline CDR1 MNHNY, CDR2 SVGAGI (reference sequence). This CDR3 is CASNRGNQPQHF. The CDR3 coding sequence is TGTGCCAGCAACCGCGGCAATCAGCCCCAGCATTTT.

The CDR3 DNA is TGTGCCAGCAGTATCCGGGACAGCTTTACCCACTTT. Protein product: CASSIRDSFTHF. The chain joins TRBV28 to TRBJ1-6, with TRBD1 matching 7 bases. Germline V gene sequence: CDR1 MDHEN, CDR2 SYDVKM. This CDR3 is built from 12 residues. The J segment lost 18 bases and the V segment lost 5 bases, leaving 10 bases of the junction unmatched.

This chain joins TRBV7-3 and TRBJ2-7; possibly TRBD1 for D (6 bases). This CDR3 has 15 residues. Trimming removed 2 bases from V and 2 bases from J, with 13 bases in between. Germline loops: CDR1 SGHTA, CDR2 FQGTGA. The CDR3 DNA sequence: TGTGCCAGCAGCTTAGATGGGGGCAACACCTACGAGCAGTACTTC. Protein sequence: CASSLDGGNTYEQYF.

The V gene is TRBV7-9, the J gene TRBJ2-1; 10 bases align to TRBD2. With 3 bases clipped from V and 5 bases from J, the junction kept 10 bases outside the gene matches. This CDR3 spans 17 amino acids. Per germline, CDR1 SEHNR and CDR2 FQNEAQ (reference sequence). Written as DNA, the CDR3 is TGTGCCAGCAGCTTTAGGAAGCGGGGGGGTTCTGACAATGAGCAGTTCTTC. Protein sequence: CASSFRKRGGSDNEQFF.